A selection of T cell receptor beta chains follows, all from one sample in a study of PD-1 blockade in classical Hodgkin lymphoma. Sequencing used immunoSEQ multiplex PCR; TCRdb keeps in-frame clones, though not all of them. The repertoire has tens of thousands of clones, approximately 80% of them found once; the top ten carry 25% to 40%. Sequenced material: peripheral blood mononuclear cells (PBMCs), taken at baseline. These receptors were obtained from a human donor with classical Hodgkin lymphoma. Each CDR3 is given with its conserved first and last residue. A D gene is named only where the DNA matches it firmly. Some rows mark clone size as missing; the rest say once, few, many or name a class of expanded clone.

NA,NA,TRBV4-3,TRBJ1-3,CASSPASSGNTIYF,TGCGCCAGCAGCCCGGCGAGCTCTGGAAACACCATATATTTT
NA,NA,TRBV20-1,TRBJ1-1,CSAGDDIEAFF,TGCAGTGCTGGGGATGATATTGAAGCTTTCTTT
NA,NA,TRBV28,TRBJ2-3,CASRTWGRTDTQYF,TGTGCCAGCCGGACCTGGGGGCGCACAGATACGCAGTATTTT
NA,NA,TRBV5-5,TRBJ1-2,CASSLASTGYGYTF,TGTGCCAGCAGCTTGGCCTCGACAGGTTATGGCTACACCTTC
once,NA,TRBV7-8,TRBJ1-5,CASSLERMGAQHF,TGTGCCAGCAGCTTAGAAAGGATGGGCGCCCAGCATTTT
NA,NA,TRBV28,TRBJ1-5,CASSSGANQPQHF,TGTGCCAGCAGTTCAGGGGCAAATCAGCCCCAGCATTTT
NA,NA,TRBV18,TRBJ1-4,CASSPPGADEKLFF,TGTGCCAGCTCACCACCCGGGGCGGATGAAAAACTGTTTTTT
NA,NA,TRBV5-6,TRBJ2-2,CASSLARSGELFF,TGTGCCAGCAGCTTGGCCCGGTCCGGGGAGCTGTTTTTT
NA,NA,TRBV28,TRBJ1-1,CASSLRGTEAFF,TGTGCCAGCAGTCTTCGGGGGACTGAAGCTTTCTTT
NA,NA,TRBV14,TRBJ2-3,CASSQVGGASFTDTQYF,TGTGCCAGCAGCCAAGTCGGGGGAGCATCTTTCACAGATACGCAGTATTTT
few,TRBD1,TRBV7-9,TRBJ1-1,CASSSRDRVNTEAFF,TGTGCCAGCAGCTCGCGAGACAGGGTGAACACTGAAGCTTTCTTT
NA,TRBD1,TRBV2,TRBJ1-4,CASTDRQRLFF,TGTGCCAGCACGGACAGGCAGCGACTGTTTTTT
NA,TRBD1,TRBV7-2,TRBJ1-5,CASSLSGTVNQPQHF,TGTGCCAGCAGTTTATCCGGGACAGTAAATCAGCCCCAGCATTTT
once,TRBD1,TRBV6-1,TRBJ1-1,CASQRRTGWDTEAFF,TGTGCCAGCCAAAGACGGACAGGCTGGGACACTGAAGCTTTCTTT
NA,NA,TRBV7-2,TRBJ1-2,CASSPLDSYGYTF,TGTGCCAGCAGCCCCCTCGATAGCTATGGCTACACCTTC
medium-sized,TRBD1,TRBV11-3,TRBJ1-1,CASSASHRGAEAFF,TGTGCCAGCAGCGCCTCCCACAGGGGAGCTGAAGCTTTCTTT
few,NA,TRBV29-1,TRBJ2-2,CSVASGITNTGELFF,TGCAGCGTTGCCTCGGGGATTACGAACACCGGGGAGCTGTTTTTT
NA,NA,TRBV11-3,TRBJ2-5,CASSLDLGSSWAQETQYF,TGTGCCAGCAGCTTAGACTTGGGTTCTAGCTGGGCCCAAGAGACCCAGTACTTC
NA,NA,TRBV6-6,TRBJ1-1,CASSYSSAGLVAFF,TGTGCCAGCAGTTACTCAAGTGCAGGTCTCGTAGCTTTCTTT
few,TRBD1,TRBV4-2,TRBJ2-1,CASSHWTGGSEQFF,TGTGCCAGCAGCCATTGGACAGGGGGCAGTGAGCAGTTCTTC
NA,NA,TRBV29-1,TRBJ1-1,CSVEETMVEAFF,TGCAGCGTTGAAGAAACCATGGTTGAAGCTTTCTTT
NA,NA,TRBV6-1,TRBJ1-6,CASTIQANSPLHF,TGTGCCAGCACCATACAGGCAAATTCACCCCTCCACTTT
NA,TRBD1,TRBV9,TRBJ1-1,CASSGLGQMNTEAFF,TGTGCCAGCAGCGGGCTGGGACAGATGAACACTGAAGCTTTCTTT
NA,NA,TRBV2,TRBJ2-1,CASSEDLLDPNEQFF,TGTGCCAGCAGTGAAGATCTCCTAGATCCCAATGAGCAGTTCTTC
NA,NA,TRBV10-3,TRBJ2-7,CAISEWEVSGEQYF,TGTGCCATCAGTGAGTGGGAGGTATCCGGCGAGCAGTACTTC
once,NA,TRBV30,TRBJ1-6,CAWSELGVRYSPLHF,TGTGCCTGGAGTGAGCTGGGGGTAAGGTACTCACCCCTCCACTTT
NA,TRBD1,TRBV25-1,TRBJ1-6,CASSWDRDSSPLHF,TGTGCCAGCAGTTGGGACAGGGATAGTTCACCCCTCCACTTT
NA,NA,TRBV13,TRBJ2-7,CASSRDRRYEQYF,TGTGCCAGCAGCCGGGACCGAAGATACGAGCAGTACTTC
few,TRBD1,TRBV19,TRBJ2-7,CASSISPGQALSYEQYF,TGTGCCAGTAGTATAAGCCCCGGACAGGCGCTCTCCTACGAGCAGTACTTC
NA,NA,TRBV30,TRBJ1-6,CARGMQGPSPLHF,TGTGCCCGGGGGATGCAGGGGCCCTCACCCCTCCACTTT
NA,NA,TRBV9,TRBJ1-4,CASSVRGAFGEKLFF,TGTGCCAGCAGCGTGAGAGGGGCGTTTGGTGAAAAACTGTTTTTT
NA,TRBD2,TRBV2,TRBJ2-1,CASSLSGLHYNEQFF,TGTGCCAGCAGTCTTAGCGGGCTTCACTACAATGAGCAGTTCTTC
NA,NA,TRBV7-2,TRBJ1-6,CASSIERSPLHF,TGTGCCAGCTCCATAGAGCGATCACCCCTCCACTTT
NA,TRBD2,TRBV7-8,TRBJ2-5,CASSLGTSGGRETQYF,TGTGCCAGCAGCTTAGGGACTAGCGGGGGGAGGGAGACCCAGTACTTC
NA,NA,TRBV9,TRBJ2-3,CASSVDTRTDTQYF,TGTGCCAGCAGCGTAGATACACGCACAGATACGCAGTATTTT
NA,NA,TRBV19,TRBJ1-5,CASSIALQPQHF,TGTGCCAGTAGTATTGCCCTACAACCCCAGCATTTT